Each of the 6 T cell receptor beta chains below was sequenced from the same sample in a study of human T cells and chemical hapten exposure listed by TCRdb under 2021. The sample's time point label is to be understood as: pre-sensitization, week 0. Read against the paper, the sample's treatment or condition label means: therapeutic diphenylcyclopropenone sensitization with weekly scalp DPC. Libraries came from RACE. TCRdb records NextSeq 500 as the sequencer. TCRdb reprocessing: public reads trimmed at Q25 with fastp, clones called with MiXCR, in-frame beta chains kept. One record per CDR3 amino acid sequence lists the most common genes and DNA. The sample table contains under 300,000 distinct CDR3 sequences; only one count was recorded for approximately 8% of them. Approximately 1.2% of the sample comes from the top ten. This specimen was whole blood, taken in connection with sensitization to the hapten diphenylcyclopropenone (DPC). The receptor set was obtained from a man younger than 30 with alopecia areata. Some clones in this sample may be carry-over from other donors' samples.

This clonotype has just a few counts. V and J are TRBV27 and TRBJ2-4; 14 bases fit TRBD2. J was trimmed by 8 bases and V by 5 bases; bases with no gene match: 14. Germline CDR1 MNHEY, CDR2 SMNVEV (reference sequence). This CDR3 has 18 amino acids. The CDR3 spells CASSQDGLAGGYGDIQYF. The CDR3 coding sequence is TGTGCCAGCAGTCAGGACGGACTAGCGGGGGGTTACGGGGACATTCAGTACTTC.

This clonotype came up many times. The chain employs TRBV5-8 and TRBJ2-5; 8 bases match TRBD2. The CDR3 totals 15 residues. With 0 bases clipped from V and 4 bases from J, the junction kept 5 bases outside the gene matches. Germline V gene lookup returns CDR1 SGHTS and CDR2 YDEGEE. The CDR3 spells CASSLAAGGGETQYF. The DNA for the CDR3 is TGTGCCAGCAGCTTGGCCGCGGGGGGAGGAGAGACCCAGTACTTC.

This clonotype was seen a few times. The V and J genes are TRBV4-1 and TRBJ1-3, with 8 positions matching TRBD1. V lost 1 base and J lost 2; bases outside the gene matches: 10. The V gene's germline CDR1 is MGHRA and CDR2 YSYEKL. The CDR3 totals 18 residues. As DNA, the CDR3 is TGCGCCAGCAGCCAAGGACAGGGGAACCCACGGCCTGGAAACACCATATATTTT. This translates into CASSQGQGNPRPGNTIYF.

The chain has TRBV29-1 and TRBJ2-5; 12 bases map to TRBD1. The CDR3 is made up of 17 amino acids. Unmatched junction bases numbered 11, after V lost 6 bases and J lost 0 bases. CDR1 is SQVTM, CDR2 ANQGSEA, per germline. The CDR3 DNA reads as TGCAGCGTGACGAGGGGACAGGGGGCCTCGTACCAAGAGACCCAGTACTTC. Amino acid sequence: CSVTRGQGASYQETQYF.

The rearrangement uses TRBV6-5 and TRBJ1-4, with 7 bases lining up with TRBD1. The ends lost 1 base at V and 4 bases at J; junction bases unmatched: 3. CDR1 is MNHEY, CDR2 SVGAGI, per germline. This CDR3 spans 15 amino acids. This CDR3 is CASSYLGQSNEKLFF. In DNA, the CDR3 is TGTGCCAGCAGTTACTTGGGACAGAGTAATGAAAAACTGTTTTTT.

At least ten counts were recorded for this clonotype. The chain combines TRBV27 with TRBJ1-6, with TRBD1 matching 9 bases. The J segment lost 10 bases and the V segment lost 5 bases, leaving 12 bases of the junction unmatched. The CDR3 runs to 16 residues. Germline V CDR1 and CDR2: MNHEY, SMNVEV (reference sequence). CDR3 loop: CASSTTWTGAGSPLHF. In DNA, the CDR3 is TGTGCCAGCAGTACAACTTGGACAGGGGCAGGCTCACCCCTCCACTTT.